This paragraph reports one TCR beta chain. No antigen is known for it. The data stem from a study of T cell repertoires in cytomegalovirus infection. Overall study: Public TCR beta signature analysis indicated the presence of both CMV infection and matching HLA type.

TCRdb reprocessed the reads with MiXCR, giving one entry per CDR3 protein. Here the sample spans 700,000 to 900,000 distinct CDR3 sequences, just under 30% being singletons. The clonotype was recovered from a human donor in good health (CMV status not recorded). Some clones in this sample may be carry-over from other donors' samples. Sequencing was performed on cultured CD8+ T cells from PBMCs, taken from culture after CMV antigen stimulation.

This CDR3 reads CASSQAPLARDEQFF. The DNA of the CDR3 is TGCGCCAGCAGCCAAGCCCCCCTAGCGAGAGATGAGCAGTTCTTC. The rearrangement links TRBV4-3 to TRBJ2-1; tentative D call: TRBD2 (6 bases). The CDR3 runs to 15 residues. With 1 base removed from V and 8 bases from J, the gap between germline ends came to 15 bases. The germline CDR1 and CDR2 sequences are LGHNA and YSLEER.